The rows below give T cell receptor beta chains drawn from one sample of a study of regulatory T cells in long-lasting Graves disease. TCRdb reanalysed the multiplex PCR reads using MiXCR and keeps one entry per CDR3 protein. In the table there are 350,000 to 450,000 distinct CDR3 sequences, roughly a fifth of which are singletons. The sequencing used peripheral blood mononuclear cells (PBMCs), collected when the disease was refractory, from a patient treated with antithyroid drugs. The receptors derive from a female donor with Graves disease. Both conserved end residues are part of each CDR3. D genes are given only for firm matches. Expanded clones get a size class; other rows say once, few or many, or leave the size out.

CDR3 DNA: TGTGCCAGCAGCTTGCTCCGACCCAGCACAGATACGCAGTATTTT; CDR3 protein: CASSLLRPSTDTQYF; D gene: .; clone size: .; V gene: TRBV7-9; J gene: TRBJ2-3
CDR3 DNA: TGCGCCAGCAGGGTTAGTGACACTGAAGCTTTCTTT; CDR3 protein: CASRVSDTEAFF; D gene: .; clone size: few; V gene: TRBV10-2; J gene: TRBJ1-1
CDR3 DNA: TGTGCCAGCAGTGCCTGGGACGGTGATAATTCACCCCTCCACTTT; CDR3 protein: CASSAWDGDNSPLHF; D gene: .; clone size: few; V gene: TRBV6-1; J gene: TRBJ1-6
CDR3 DNA: TGTGCCAGCAGGGGCCGACTAGCGGGAGCCCGAGGGACCGGGGAGCTGTTTTTT; CDR3 protein: CASRGRLAGARGTGELFF; D gene: TRBD2; clone size: few; V gene: TRBV3-1; J gene: TRBJ2-2
CDR3 DNA: TGTGCCAGCAGCCAAACCGTGGGTAGCGGGAGGTATAATGAGCAGTTCTTC; CDR3 protein: CASSQTVGSGRYNEQFF; D gene: TRBD2; clone size: few; V gene: TRBV9; J gene: TRBJ2-1
CDR3 DNA: TGTGCCAGCAGCTCGCGTGGGACCCGAAACCAAGAGACCCAGTACTTC; CDR3 protein: CASSSRGTRNQETQYF; D gene: .; clone size: .; V gene: TRBV14; J gene: TRBJ2-5
CDR3 DNA: TGTGCCAGCAGCCAGATGCCAGGGGGTCGGGAGACCCAGTACTTC; CDR3 protein: CASSQMPGGRETQYF; D gene: TRBD1; clone size: .; V gene: TRBV3-1; J gene: TRBJ2-5
CDR3 DNA: TGTGCCATCAGTGACTCCTTGGGGGACAGGGTAACCTACGAGCAGTACTTC; CDR3 protein: CAISDSLGDRVTYEQYF; D gene: TRBD1; clone size: .; V gene: TRBV10-3; J gene: TRBJ2-7
CDR3 DNA: TGTGCCAGCAGGTGGACTAGCGGGGGATTGAACACCGGGGAGCTGTTTTTT; CDR3 protein: CASRWTSGGLNTGELFF; D gene: TRBD2; clone size: .; V gene: TRBV6-1; J gene: TRBJ2-2
CDR3 DNA: TGTGCCAGCAGTTTATCGGGATCCGGGGAGCTGTTTTTT; CDR3 protein: CASSLSGSGELFF; D gene: .; clone size: .; V gene: TRBV7-6; J gene: TRBJ2-2
CDR3 DNA: TGTGCCAGCAGCTTGGAGGGGACCTTTGGAAACACCATATATTTT; CDR3 protein: CASSLEGTFGNTIYF; D gene: .; clone size: .; V gene: TRBV5-4; J gene: TRBJ1-3
CDR3 DNA: TGTGCCAGTAGTACTAACGGACTAGCGGGACCCGGGGAGCTGTTTTTT; CDR3 protein: CASSTNGLAGPGELFF; D gene: TRBD2; clone size: .; V gene: TRBV19; J gene: TRBJ2-2
CDR3 DNA: TGTGCCAGCAGCTCCCATGGGACTTCAGAGTTGTACTTC; CDR3 protein: CASSSHGTSELYF; D gene: .; clone size: few; V gene: TRBV7-3; J gene: TRBJ2-7
CDR3 DNA: TGTGCCAGCAGTAGTGGATCGGACGGGGCGGCTAACTATGGCTACACCTTC; CDR3 protein: CASSSGSDGAANYGYTF; D gene: .; clone size: .; V gene: TRBV27; J gene: TRBJ1-2
CDR3 DNA: TGCGCCAGCAGCTGGGGACTAGAGGCGGAGACCCAGTACTTC; CDR3 protein: CASSWGLEAETQYF; D gene: TRBD2; clone size: once; V gene: TRBV5-1; J gene: TRBJ2-5
CDR3 DNA: TGTGCCAGTAGTCCCCCAGGGCGCTCTGGGGCCAACGTCCTGACTTTC; CDR3 protein: CASSPPGRSGANVLTF; D gene: .; clone size: few; V gene: TRBV19; J gene: TRBJ2-6
CDR3 DNA: TGTGCCAGCAGTTACTCGACGGGACCAGGGGTCGGGGAGCTGTTTTTT; CDR3 protein: CASSYSTGPGVGELFF; D gene: .; clone size: few; V gene: TRBV6-5; J gene: TRBJ2-2